This T cell receptor (beta chain) was captured by sequencing in a study of chemoradiotherapy in HPV16-positive cancers. Germline V lookup: CDR1 MDHEN, CDR2 SYDVKM. V lost 8 bases, J lost 3 bases, and 11 bases lay in between. The CDR3 is 14 amino acids. Measured with immunoSEQ multiplex PCR; TCRdb has only the in-frame clones, and not every one. This sample carries some 640 clones, about 89% of them seen once, and the ten largest clones take about 3.3%. Of note for this clone: The target antigen is unknown.

Findings of the study overall: Better recurrence-free survival went with HPV-responsive T-cell expansion in HPV16-positive patients. Non-HPV-specific T cells did not expand in tumors during treatment, whereas candidate HPV-specific clones and E7-related motifs did.

The V gene is TRBV28, the J gene TRBJ2-6; D might be TRBD2 (5 bases). The input for sequencing was tumor tissue, taken from a patient who underwent chemoradiotherapy. This clonotype was sampled from a human donor with HPV-associated anogenital cancer. DNA of the CDR3: TGTGCCAGCCGAGGGCGTAGTGGGGCCAACGTCCTGACTTTC. Its translation: CASRGRSGANVLTF.